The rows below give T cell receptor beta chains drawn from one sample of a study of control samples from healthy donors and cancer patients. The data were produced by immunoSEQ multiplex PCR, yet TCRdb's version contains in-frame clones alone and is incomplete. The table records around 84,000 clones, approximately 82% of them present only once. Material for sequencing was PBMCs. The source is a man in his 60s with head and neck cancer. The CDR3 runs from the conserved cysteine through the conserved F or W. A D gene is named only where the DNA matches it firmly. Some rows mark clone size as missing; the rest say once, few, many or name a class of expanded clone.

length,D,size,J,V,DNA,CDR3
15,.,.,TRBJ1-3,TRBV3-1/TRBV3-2,TGTGCCAGCAGCCCCCCAGGGGTGGCCGGAAACACCATATATTTT,CASSPPGVAGNTIYF
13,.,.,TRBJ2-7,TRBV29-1,TGCAGCGTTGAGTGGTCAGGGAGCTACGAGCAGTACTTC,CSVEWSGSYEQYF
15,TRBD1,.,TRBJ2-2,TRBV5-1,TGCGCCAGCAGCTTGTCTACAGGGGGTACCGGGGAGCTGTTTTTT,CASSLSTGGTGELFF
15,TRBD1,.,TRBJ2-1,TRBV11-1,TGTGCCAGCAGCGTACAGGGGTTCGTCGGCAATGAGCAGTTCTTC,CASSVQGFVGNEQFF
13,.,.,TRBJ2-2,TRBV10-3,TGTGCCATCAGCTTTTCGAACACCGGGGAGCTGTTTTTT,CAISFSNTGELFF
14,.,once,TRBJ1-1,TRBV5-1,TGCGCCAGCAGCTTGCGGACCGTGAACACTGAAGCTTTCTTT,CASSLRTVNTEAFF
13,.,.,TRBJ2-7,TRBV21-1,TGTGCCAGCAGGATCTCGCCCCACTACGAGCAGTACTTC,CASRISPHYEQYF
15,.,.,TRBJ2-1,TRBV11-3,TGTGCCAGCAGCTTGCGTGGTGGAGGACCCAATGAGCAGTTCTTC,CASSLRGGGPNEQFF
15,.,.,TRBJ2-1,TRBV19,TGTGCCAGTAGTATAGCAATAGCGGGACAGGGTGAGCAGTTCTTC,CASSIAIAGQGEQFF
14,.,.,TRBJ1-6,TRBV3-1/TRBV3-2,TGTGCCAGCAGCCAAGCGTGGGGATCGGCACCCCTCCACTTT,CASSQAWGSAPLHF
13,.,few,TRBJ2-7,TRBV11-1,TGTGCCAGCAGCTTCATGACTAGTAGCGAGCAGTACTTC,CASSFMTSSEQYF
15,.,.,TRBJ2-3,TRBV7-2,TGTGCCAGCAGCTTTCGTCTTCTGGTACAAAATACGCAGTATTTT,CASSFRLLVQNTQYF
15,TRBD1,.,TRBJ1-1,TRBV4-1,TGCGCCAGCAGCCAAGGTTCAGGGGGGGGCACTGAAGCTTTCTTT,CASSQGSGGGTEAFF
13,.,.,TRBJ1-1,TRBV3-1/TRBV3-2,TGTGCCAGCAGCCACCGAGGGAACACTGAAGCTTTCTTT,CASSHRGNTEAFF
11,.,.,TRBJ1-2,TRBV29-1,TGCAGCGTCCAAGGGGCTGGAGGCTACACCTTC,CSVQGAGGYTF